This T cell receptor beta chain comes out of a study of monozygotic twins with cystic fibrosis. Overall study context: With about 15 PCR cycles, barcoded libraries came from around 3 micrograms of fragmented DNA.

Profiled with immunoSEQ multiplex PCR; TCRdb holds only in-frame clones, not every one. The table lists about 36,000 clones, 80% to 95% of them singletons, with approximately 0.19% in the top ten. Germline CDR1 is SNHLY and CDR2 is FYNNEI. V dropped 5 bases and J dropped 3; count of bases not matched to a gene: 1. The CDR3 totals 13 residues. Broader study findings: Nucleotide-identical clonotype sharing was significantly higher within monozygotic CF twin pairs than between unrelated CF individuals. The repertoire was suggested to be naive-dominated, clonality median roughly 0.0093.

On this clone: Antigen unknown.

The sample was blood. The rearrangement joins TRBV2 to TRBJ2-1; 7 bases are shared with TRBD2. The TCR originated in a boy aged 2-9 years with cystic fibrosis. CDR3 residues: CASSRDYYNEQFF. The CDR3 DNA follows: TGTGCCAGCAGTAGGGACTACTACAATGAGCAGTTCTTC.